These 3 T cell receptor beta chains share one sample of origin, sequenced in a study of tissue T cells after allogeneic stem cell transplantation. Assay: immunoSEQ multiplex PCR; the TCRdb copy retains only in-frame clones and omits some. In the table there are just over 25,000 clones, 91% of which are singletons. The sample here was blood, taken before transplantation. Receptor source: a male donor aged 60 or over who later had graft-versus-host disease after an allogeneic stem cell transplant.

The J gene is TRBJ1-2, the V gene TRBV5-1; 7 bases line up with TRBD1. Trimming took 3 bases from V and 3 from J; bases not matched to a gene: 8. CDR1 and CDR2 from the germline V gene are SGHRS and YFSETQ. The CDR3 length is 15 residues. The CDR3 region has the DNA TGCGCCAGCAGCTGGGGGACAGCAACTGACTATGGCTACACCTTC. Protein: CASSWGTATDYGYTF.

This sequence joins TRBV7-9 and TRBJ1-2, with unresolved D. This CDR3 is 12 amino acids long. Trimming removed 2 bases at V and 8 bases at J, with 9 bases between. Germline V gives CDR1 SEHNR, CDR2 FQNEAQ (reference sequence). CDR3 residues: CASSLNLEGYTF. The CDR3 DNA reads TGTGCCAGCAGCTTAAATTTGGAAGGCTACACCTTC.

The V gene is TRBV27, the J gene TRBJ1-1; a possible D gene is TRBD1 (5 bases). Looked up from germline, CDR1 is MNHEY and CDR2 is SMNVEV (reference sequence). The CDR3 has 13 residues. The V end was cut by 0 bases, the J end by 6 bases, with 8 bases between. In DNA form, the CDR3 reads TGTGCCAGCAGTTTATCGGGGGTGGCTGAAGCTTTCTTT. Translated, it gives CASSLSGVAEAFF.